These T cell receptor beta chains were read from a single sample in a study of blood T cell repertoires in COVID-19. Measured with immunoSEQ multiplex PCR; TCRdb has only the in-frame clones, and not every one. The table records around 150,000 clones, over 75% of them present only once. What was sequenced was peripheral blood. These receptors all come from a woman aged 55-70 years with active COVID-19. The CDR3 runs from the conserved cysteine through the conserved F or W. Fields, in order: clone size, D gene, J gene, V gene, CDR3 DNA, CDR3 protein. D genes are given only for firm matches. Not all rows give a size; the values are once, few, many and, for expanded clones, a class.

abundance: .
d_gene: .
j_gene: TRBJ1-4
v_gene: TRBV9
CDR3nt: TGTGCCACTCCAAGTGGCAGGGCAAGTGAAAAACTGTTTTTT
CDR3aa: CATPSGRASEKLFF

abundance: .
d_gene: TRBD1
j_gene: TRBJ2-7
v_gene: TRBV11-2
CDR3nt: TGTGCCAGCAGCTGGACAGGGTCCTACGAGCAGTACTTC
CDR3aa: CASSWTGSYEQYF

abundance: .
d_gene: .
j_gene: TRBJ1-1
v_gene: TRBV11-2
CDR3nt: TGTGCCAGCAGCTTAGGCGGGCGCACTGAAGCTTTCTTT
CDR3aa: CASSLGGRTEAFF

abundance: .
d_gene: TRBD2
j_gene: TRBJ2-7
v_gene: TRBV9
CDR3nt: TGTGCCAGCAGCGTAGGGCTAGCGGGGTCTGCGTACGAGCAGTACTTC
CDR3aa: CASSVGLAGSAYEQYF

abundance: once
d_gene: .
j_gene: TRBJ1-5
v_gene: TRBV2
CDR3nt: TGTGCCAGCAGTGAAGGGACAAGTAGCAATCAGCCCCAGCATTTT
CDR3aa: CASSEGTSSNQPQHF

abundance: once
d_gene: TRBD2
j_gene: TRBJ2-5
v_gene: TRBV19
CDR3nt: TGTGCCAGTAGTATGGACCTTTGGGGAGGGGCAGGCGAGACCCAGTACTTC
CDR3aa: CASSMDLWGGAGETQYF

abundance: .
d_gene: .
j_gene: TRBJ2-7
v_gene: TRBV4-2
CDR3nt: TGTGCCAGCAGCCAAGAGGCAGCGCGAGGGTATGAGCAGTACTTC
CDR3aa: CASSQEAARGYEQYF

abundance: once
d_gene: .
j_gene: TRBJ2-3
v_gene: TRBV5-1
CDR3nt: TGCGCCAGCAGCCCGCCAGGCACAGATACGCAGTATTTT
CDR3aa: CASSPPGTDTQYF

abundance: .
d_gene: TRBD1
j_gene: TRBJ1-2
v_gene: TRBV29-1
CDR3nt: TGCAGCGTCCGTGGGACAGACTATGGCTACACCTTC
CDR3aa: CSVRGTDYGYTF

abundance: .
d_gene: .
j_gene: TRBJ1-3
v_gene: TRBV3-1/TRBV3-2
CDR3nt: TGTGCCAGCAGCCAAGATTGGGCCAGAACGGACACCATATATTTT
CDR3aa: CASSQDWARTDTIYF

abundance: .
d_gene: TRBD2
j_gene: TRBJ2-1
v_gene: TRBV7-3
CDR3nt: TGTGCCAGCAGCTTAATGGCCGCGGGAGGGGCCAATGAGCAGTTCTTC
CDR3aa: CASSLMAAGGANEQFF

abundance: .
d_gene: TRBD1
j_gene: TRBJ2-6
v_gene: TRBV3-1/TRBV3-2
CDR3nt: TGTGCCAGCAGCCATCCCTTAGGACAGGGGGACTCTGGGGCCAACGTCCTGACTTTC
CDR3aa: CASSHPLGQGDSGANVLTF

abundance: .
d_gene: .
j_gene: TRBJ2-7
v_gene: TRBV24-1
CDR3nt: TGTGCCACCAGTGATCCCGCGGAGGGTCCTACGCAGCAGTACTTC
CDR3aa: CATSDPAEGPTQQYF

abundance: .
d_gene: .
j_gene: TRBJ2-1
v_gene: TRBV7-2
CDR3nt: TGTGCCAGCAGCACCACCGGGACAAACAATTACAATGAGCAGTTCTTC
CDR3aa: CASSTTGTNNYNEQFF

abundance: .
d_gene: TRBD1
j_gene: TRBJ2-1
v_gene: TRBV5-5
CDR3nt: TGTGCCAGCAGCTTTATGATTGGGGACAGGGGAACCTACAATGAGCAGTTCTTC
CDR3aa: CASSFMIGDRGTYNEQFF

abundance: .
d_gene: TRBD2
j_gene: TRBJ2-7
v_gene: TRBV19
CDR3nt: TGTGCCAGTAGGGATAGCGGGAGCTCCTACGAGCAGTACTTC
CDR3aa: CASRDSGSSYEQYF

abundance: .
d_gene: TRBD1
j_gene: TRBJ2-3
v_gene: TRBV5-6
CDR3nt: TGTGCCAGCAGCTTCCTGGTTGGGACAGAAAGCACAGATACGCAGTATTTT
CDR3aa: CASSFLVGTESTDTQYF

abundance: .
d_gene: .
j_gene: TRBJ2-7
v_gene: TRBV28
CDR3nt: TGTGCCAGCAGTGTGGGACATACACTCTCCTACGAGCAGTACTTC
CDR3aa: CASSVGHTLSYEQYF

abundance: .
d_gene: TRBD2
j_gene: TRBJ2-3
v_gene: TRBV7-3
CDR3nt: TGTGCCAGCAGCCTAGGACTAGCGGGAGTGGGGACAGATACGCAGTATTTT
CDR3aa: CASSLGLAGVGTDTQYF

abundance: .
d_gene: TRBD1
j_gene: TRBJ1-6
v_gene: TRBV4-3
CDR3nt: TGCGCCAGCAGCCAAGGTTGGGACAGGGAGACGGGTTCACCCCTCCACTTT
CDR3aa: CASSQGWDRETGSPLHF

abundance: .
d_gene: .
j_gene: TRBJ2-7
v_gene: TRBV7-2
CDR3nt: TGTGCCAGCAGCTCAAACAGGGCAATGGGGGAGCAGTACTTC
CDR3aa: CASSSNRAMGEQYF

abundance: .
d_gene: .
j_gene: TRBJ1-2
v_gene: TRBV5-4
CDR3nt: TGTGCCACCGTAACCGGTCTGACTAACTATGGCTACACCTTC
CDR3aa: CATVTGLTNYGYTF

abundance: once
d_gene: TRBD2
j_gene: TRBJ2-1
v_gene: TRBV3-1/TRBV3-2
CDR3nt: TGTGCCAGCAGCCCCAGCGGGAGGGCCTACAATGAGCAGTTCTTC
CDR3aa: CASSPSGRAYNEQFF

abundance: .
d_gene: .
j_gene: TRBJ2-1
v_gene: TRBV7-9
CDR3nt: TGTGCCAGCAGCCAGGGACGGCAGGGGTACAATGAGCAGTTCTTC
CDR3aa: CASSQGRQGYNEQFF

abundance: .
d_gene: TRBD2
j_gene: TRBJ2-2
v_gene: TRBV19
CDR3nt: TGTGCCAGCCGCCAGAGGGCGGGAGCGTACACCGGGGAGCTGTTTTTT
CDR3aa: CASRQRAGAYTGELFF

abundance: .
d_gene: TRBD2
j_gene: TRBJ2-7
v_gene: TRBV9
CDR3nt: TGTGCCAGCAGTCAGCGGGAGCTGGGGGAGCAGTACTTC
CDR3aa: CASSQRELGEQYF

abundance: .
d_gene: TRBD2
j_gene: TRBJ2-7
v_gene: TRBV27
CDR3nt: TGTGCCAGCAGTTTCTGGAGGGGGTTCGGGATAGCGGGGGCCTACGAGCAGTACTTC
CDR3aa: CASSFWRGFGIAGAYEQYF

abundance: .
d_gene: .
j_gene: TRBJ1-6
v_gene: TRBV27
CDR3nt: TGTGCCAGCAGTTTAGGCCGCGGGGAAAAACCTAATTCACCCCTCCACTTT
CDR3aa: CASSLGRGEKPNSPLHF

abundance: once
d_gene: TRBD2
j_gene: TRBJ2-2
v_gene: TRBV2
CDR3nt: TGTGCCAGTAGAAAAGGACTAGCGGGAGGCACCGGGGAGCTGTTTTTT
CDR3aa: CASRKGLAGGTGELFF

abundance: .
d_gene: .
j_gene: TRBJ1-1
v_gene: TRBV5-1
CDR3nt: TGCGCCAGCAGGACGACGGGGGTAACTGAAGCTTTCTTT
CDR3aa: CASRTTGVTEAFF

abundance: .
d_gene: TRBD1
j_gene: TRBJ1-2
v_gene: TRBV10-3
CDR3nt: TGTGCCATCCCTCCGAGACAGGGGGCCGACTATGGCTACACCTTC
CDR3aa: CAIPPRQGADYGYTF

abundance: .
d_gene: .
j_gene: TRBJ1-1
v_gene: TRBV27
CDR3nt: TGTGCCAGCAGTCAGGTTGGCACTGAAGCTTTCTTT
CDR3aa: CASSQVGTEAFF

abundance: .
d_gene: TRBD1
j_gene: TRBJ2-1
v_gene: TRBV18
CDR3nt: TGTGCCAGCTCACCACGTACAGGGGCTAACAATGAGCAGTTCTTC
CDR3aa: CASSPRTGANNEQFF

abundance: few
d_gene: .
j_gene: TRBJ1-5
v_gene: TRBV19
CDR3nt: TGTGCCAGTAGTACCCATCTGGGGGCACATCAGCCCCAGCATTTT
CDR3aa: CASSTHLGAHQPQHF

abundance: .
d_gene: .
j_gene: TRBJ1-4
v_gene: TRBV5-6
CDR3nt: TGTGCCAGCAGCTTGTTTCGAACAGGAGTTAATGAAAAACTGTTTTTT
CDR3aa: CASSLFRTGVNEKLFF

abundance: .
d_gene: .
j_gene: TRBJ1-2
v_gene: TRBV6-8
CDR3nt: TGTGCCAGCAGTTACGGGGGGACCCCCTATGGCTACACCTTC
CDR3aa: CASSYGGTPYGYTF

abundance: .
d_gene: .
j_gene: TRBJ2-1
v_gene: TRBV7-6
CDR3nt: TGTGCCAGCAGCCCGGTAGCGCGTAGCTCCTACAATGAGCAGTTCTTC
CDR3aa: CASSPVARSSYNEQFF

abundance: .
d_gene: .
j_gene: TRBJ1-4
v_gene: TRBV18
CDR3nt: TGTGCCAGCTCACCACGACAGGCCCTTAATGAAAAACTGTTTTTT
CDR3aa: CASSPRQALNEKLFF

abundance: .
d_gene: TRBD1
j_gene: TRBJ1-1
v_gene: TRBV6-5
CDR3nt: TGTGCCAGCAGCGGACAGGAAGGCACTGAAGCTTTCTTT
CDR3aa: CASSGQEGTEAFF

abundance: .
d_gene: .
j_gene: TRBJ2-7
v_gene: TRBV7-9
CDR3nt: TGTGCCAGCAGCTTAGCCGGTGGGACATACTACGAGCAGTACTTC
CDR3aa: CASSLAGGTYYEQYF

abundance: .
d_gene: TRBD2
j_gene: TRBJ2-1
v_gene: TRBV5-4
CDR3nt: TGTGCCAGCAGCCGCGGGACTAGCGGACCTCTAGGGGATGAGCAGTTCTTC
CDR3aa: CASSRGTSGPLGDEQFF

abundance: .
d_gene: TRBD1
j_gene: TRBJ2-1
v_gene: TRBV11-3
CDR3nt: TGTGCCAGCAGCCACCGGACCTTGGGACAGCGGCAGTTCTTC
CDR3aa: CASSHRTLGQRQFF

abundance: .
d_gene: .
j_gene: TRBJ2-1
v_gene: TRBV3-1/TRBV3-2
CDR3nt: TGTGCCAGCAGCCAAGGGACTACCGCCAATGAGCAGTTCTTC
CDR3aa: CASSQGTTANEQFF

abundance: .
d_gene: TRBD2
j_gene: TRBJ2-3
v_gene: TRBV6-2/TRBV6-3
CDR3nt: TGTGCCAGCAGTTACCTCCCGCTAGCGGCTAGCACAGATACGCAGTATTTT
CDR3aa: CASSYLPLAASTDTQYF

abundance: once
d_gene: .
j_gene: TRBJ2-7
v_gene: TRBV7-9
CDR3nt: TGTGCCAGCAGCTTCCCGGGGTACTACGAGCAGTACTTC
CDR3aa: CASSFPGYYEQYF

abundance: .
d_gene: .
j_gene: TRBJ1-2
v_gene: TRBV4-1
CDR3nt: TGCGCCAGCAGCCAAAGCAGGGTCTATGGCTACACCTTC
CDR3aa: CASSQSRVYGYTF

abundance: .
d_gene: .
j_gene: TRBJ1-1
v_gene: TRBV7-8
CDR3nt: TGTGCCAGCAGCCCCGGGACCGGGAGGATGAACACTGAAGCTTTCTTT
CDR3aa: CASSPGTGRMNTEAFF

abundance: .
d_gene: TRBD1
j_gene: TRBJ2-1
v_gene: TRBV7-2
CDR3nt: TGTGCCAGCAGCCTCGGGACAGGGAGCAATGAGCAGTTCTTC
CDR3aa: CASSLGTGSNEQFF

abundance: .
d_gene: TRBD1
j_gene: TRBJ2-7
v_gene: TRBV6-4
CDR3nt: TGTGCCAGCAGTGAGGCAGGGGGATCCTCCTACGAGCAGTACTTC
CDR3aa: CASSEAGGSSYEQYF

abundance: .
d_gene: .
j_gene: TRBJ1-1
v_gene: TRBV3-1/TRBV3-2
CDR3nt: TGTGCCAGCAGCCAGCCTGATGCAGGGCCGGCGATCATGAACACTGAAGCTTTCTTT
CDR3aa: CASSQPDAGPAIMNTEAFF

abundance: .
d_gene: .
j_gene: TRBJ2-1
v_gene: TRBV5-4
CDR3nt: TGTGCCAGCAGCTCAGGACTATCTAATGAGCAGTTCTTC
CDR3aa: CASSSGLSNEQFF

abundance: few
d_gene: .
j_gene: TRBJ1-2
v_gene: TRBV18
CDR3nt: TGTGCCAGCTCACACGGGGAGCCATATGGCTACACCTTC
CDR3aa: CASSHGEPYGYTF

abundance: once
d_gene: .
j_gene: TRBJ1-1
v_gene: TRBV5-1
CDR3nt: TGCGCCAGCAGCTTGGAGGGGCCCACTGAAGCTTTCTTT
CDR3aa: CASSLEGPTEAFF

abundance: .
d_gene: .
j_gene: TRBJ1-1
v_gene: TRBV19
CDR3nt: TGTGCCTCACGTGGGGGCCTCCACACTGAAGCTTTCTTT
CDR3aa: CASRGGLHTEAFF